The 16 T cell receptor beta chains below all came from one sample that was sequenced in a study of spatial heterogeneity in lung cancer. From the 5' RACE reads, TCRdb called clonotypes with MiXCR, one entry per CDR3 protein. The data contain roughly 79,000 distinct CDR3 sequences, roughly 8% of them seen just once; the ten biggest clones take up roughly 6.4%. Time point specified: sample taken at primary tumor resection. Here the sequenced sample was PBMCs, taken at surgery. Source of these receptors: a male donor with early-stage non-small cell lung cancer.

There are many counts of this clonotype. The V call is TRBV20-1, the J call TRBJ2-1; the match to TRBD1 covers 8 bases. The trim removed 5 bases at V and 7 bases at J, leaving 13 bases unmatched. CDR1 and CDR2 (germline): DFQATT, SNEGSKA (reference sequence). This CDR3 has 15 amino acids. CDR3 loop: CSASRTGTNSNEQFF. The DNA of the CDR3 is TGCAGTGCTTCACGGACAGGGACGAATTCGAATGAGCAGTTCTTC.

There are many counts of this clonotype. The chain recombines TRBV29-1 with TRBJ2-5; a weak D match, TRBD1 (6 bases). Germline V gene lookup returns CDR1 SQVTM and CDR2 ANQGSEA. Trimming removed 7 bases at V and 5 bases at J, with 17 bases between. CDR3 length: 13 residues. Here the CDR3 reads CSARPGVGETQYF. As DNA, the CDR3 is TGCAGCGCCCGACCAGGGGTTGGCGAGACCCAGTACTTC.

The CDR3 DNA reads TGTGCCAGCAGTTCTGGACAGGGGTTAACCGGGGAGCTGTTTTTT. It specifies CASSSGQGLTGELFF. The chain employs TRBV13 and TRBJ2-2; TRBD1 aligns across 9 bases. J lost 5 bases, V lost 6 bases, and 7 bases had no gene match. This CDR3 contains 15 residues. In germline, CDR1 is PRHDT, CDR2 FYEKMQ (reference sequence). The full variable domain, its missing parts supplied by reference TRBV13 and TRBJ2-2, is AAGVIQSPRHLIKEKRETATLKCYPIPRHDTVYWYQQGPGQDPQFLISFYEKMQSDKGSIPDRFSAQQFSDYHSELNMSSLELGDSALYFCASSSGQGLTGELFFGEGSRLTVL.

This clonotype was counted many times. The rearrangement uses TRBV19 and TRBJ1-5; a weak D match, TRBD1 (6 bases). The germline V and J ends were trimmed by 6 bases and 7 bases, with 19 bases remaining between them. This CDR3 comprises 15 residues. Germline V gene data show CDR1 as LNHDA and CDR2 as SQIVND (reference sequence). The CDR3 loop reads CASSGQRPGWQPQHF. CDR3 nucleotide sequence: TGTGCCAGTAGCGGACAGAGGCCGGGTTGGCAGCCCCAGCATTTT.

CDR3 coding DNA: TGTGCCTGGGAGCGGGAGTACGAGCAGTACTTC. It translates to CAWEREYEQYF. The chain uses TRBV30 and TRBJ2-7, with 8 bases aligning to TRBD2. This CDR3 has 11 residues. Germline V lookup: CDR1 GTSNPN, CDR2 SVGIG (reference sequence). V shed 5 bases and J 4 bases; nucleotides not matched to a gene: 1.

This clonotype has just a few counts. The chain joins TRBV23-1 to TRBJ2-2, with D unclear. Being an ORF, TRBV23-1 has a function that is uncertain. The V end lost 4 bases, the J end lost 3 bases, and 6 bases lay between the germline ends. The CDR3 is made up of 13 amino acids. The CDR3 DNA sequence: TGCGCCAGCAGTCGGTCGGACACCGGGGAGCTGTTTTTT. Translation: CASSRSDTGELFF.

The V gene is TRBV20-1, the J gene TRBJ1-1; possibly TRBD1 for D (5 bases). From germline, CDR1 is DFQATT and CDR2 SNEGSKA (reference sequence). This CDR3 has 16 amino acids. The ends were cut back, 2 bases at V and 6 bases at J, with 22 bases in the middle. This CDR3 reads CSARKEWQGPSAEAFF. DNA of the CDR3: TGCAGTGCTAGAAAGGAATGGCAGGGACCTTCGGCTGAAGCTTTCTTT.

In its sample, this clonotype was seen many times. The chain employs TRBV5-1 and TRBJ1-1; 7 positions match TRBD1. Germline-derived CDR1 and CDR2 are SGHRS and YFSETQ. The CDR3 consists of 12 residues. Trimming took 0 bases from V and 7 from J; bases not matched to a gene: 0. This CDR3 is CASSLDRGEAFF. As DNA, the CDR3 is TGCGCCAGCAGCTTGGACAGGGGTGAAGCTTTCTTT.

V is TRBV30 and J is TRBJ1-1; maybe TRBD1 (6 bases). This CDR3 spans 13 amino acids. CDR1 is GTSNPN and CDR2 is SVGIG in the germline V gene (reference sequence). Trimming cost V 5 bases and J 2 bases, with 12 bases left between them. CDR3 residues: CAWQSDRNTEAFF. CDR3 DNA: TGTGCCTGGCAATCGGACAGAAACACTGAAGCTTTCTTT.

This clonotype was counted many times. CDR3 amino acids: CASSFDPYGYTF. For the CDR3, the DNA is TGTGCCAGCAGTTTCGACCCCTATGGCTACACCTTC. The chain combines TRBV7-9 with TRBJ1-2; D is ambiguous. This CDR3 contains 12 residues. Looked up from germline, CDR1 is SEHNR and CDR2 is FQNEAQ (reference sequence). V lost 6 bases, J lost 4 bases, and 9 bases lay in between.

Points on this clonotype: With a much larger clone just one base away, this may be a read error. V gene TRBV20-1 combines with J gene TRBJ2-3; TRBD2 is a possible D gene (7 bases). This CDR3 spans 13 amino acids. Per the germline V gene, CDR1 is DFQATT and CDR2 is SNEGSKA (reference sequence). CDR3 DNA: TGCTGTGCGAAGGAATCGGGGGGCGATACGCAGTATTTT. As protein: CCAKESGGDTQYF.

Many counts were recorded for this clonotype. The rearrangement uses TRBV28 and TRBJ2-7; D is possibly TRBD1 or TRBD2 (7 bases each). Germline assignment: CDR1 MDHEN and CDR2 SYDVKM. The CDR3 sequence is 14 residues long. V lost 6 bases and J 2 bases, leaving 14 bases between the germline ends. DNA for the CDR3: TGTGCCAGCAGCCAGGGGGGGCGGACCTACGAGCAGTACTTC. Translating gives CASSQGGRTYEQYF.

This clonotype was detected many times. This sequence joins TRBV4-3 and TRBJ2-7, with D hard to call. CDR3 length equals 13 residues. Germline lookup yields CDR1 LGHNA and CDR2 YSLEER. The V end was cut by 0 bases, the J end by 4 bases, with 7 bases between. CDR3 coding DNA: TGCGCCAGCAGCCAAGATAGACTTTACGAGCAGTACTTC. It translates to CASSQDRLYEQYF.

This clonotype was seen a few times. The V gene is TRBV7-8, the J gene TRBJ1-3; TRBD1 matches 7 bases. The J segment lost 1 base and the V segment lost 0 bases, leaving 6 bases of the junction unmatched. The CDR3 has 17 residues. Germline-derived CDR1 and CDR2 are SGHVS and FQNEAQ. The CDR3 DNA follows: TGTGCCAGCAGCTTAGCCGCCTCGACAGGGTCTGGAAACACCATATATTTT. Translation: CASSLAASTGSGNTIYF.

By sample fraction, this clonotype is medium-sized. V usage is TRBV28 and J usage is TRBJ2-3, with 9 positions matching TRBD2. J lost 0 bases, V lost 5 bases, and 6 bases had no gene match. Germline loops: CDR1 MDHEN, CDR2 SYDVKM. This CDR3 has 16 amino acids. The CDR3 coding sequence is TGTGCCAGCAGTGGCCTTACTAGCGGGAGCACAGATACGCAGTATTTT. This gives the protein CASSGLTSGSTDTQYF.

This clonotype was observed many times. The chain is built from TRBV11-3 and TRBJ2-7; 7 nucleotides align to TRBD1. The germline V gene encodes CDR1 SGHNT and CDR2 YENEEA. The CDR3 spans 15 residues. Losses at the gene ends were 7 bases for V and 3 bases for J; bases not matched to a gene: 12. The CDR3 reads CASKRAGTEYYEQYF. In DNA form, the CDR3 reads TGTGCCAGCAAACGAGCCGGGACAGAGTACTACGAGCAGTACTTC.